A single sample gave rise to the 18 T cell receptor beta chains below, sequenced in a study of cytomegalovirus exposure and HLA in healthy donors. Some clones are missing from TCRdb's copy, which holds only in-frame ones; the method was immunoSEQ multiplex PCR. Here the sample spans a few hundred thousand clones, nearly 90% being singletons. Material for sequencing was PBMCs. Receptors were obtained from a woman between 18 and 29 years old in good health and CMV-seronegative.

This clone was seen only a few times. The chain combines TRBV10-3 with TRBJ1-1; D remains ambiguous. This CDR3 has 13 amino acids. Between the trimmed V and J ends, which lost 0 bases and 11 bases, there was a span of 13 bases. Germline V gene sequence: CDR1 ENHRY, CDR2 SYGVKD. The CDR3 DNA reads as TGTGCCATCAGTGAGTCGATCGTCAGTGGTGCTTTCTTT. It yields the protein CAISESIVSGAFF.

The chain's CDR3 is CASSLSVQGAYEQYF. The CDR3 coding sequence is TGTGCCAGCAGCTTAAGCGTCCAGGGGGCTTACGAGCAGTACTTC. J is TRBJ2-7 and V is TRBV11-2; 8 nucleotides match TRBD1. J gave up 4 bases and V 2 bases, and 7 bases lay outside the gene matches. CDR3 length: 15 residues. The germline gives CDR1 SGHAT, CDR2 FQNNGV.

J is TRBJ2-3 and V is TRBV28; TRBD1 matches at 7 bases. The V gene end was trimmed by 2 bases and the J gene end by 4 bases; junction bases not matched to a gene: 12. The germline V gene encodes CDR1 MDHEN and CDR2 SYDVKM. The CDR3 length is 17 residues. The CDR3 reads CASSLPLRGQTADTQYF. The CDR3 bases are TGTGCCAGCAGTTTACCACTCCGGGGACAGACCGCAGATACGCAGTATTTT. Variable domain in full (rest from reference TRBV28 and TRBJ2-3): DVKVTQSSRYLVKRTGEKVFLECVQDMDHENMFWYRQDPGLGLRLIYFSYDVKMKEKGDIPEGYSVSREKKERFSLILESASTNQTSMYLCASSLPLRGQTADTQYFGPGTRLTVL.

V gene TRBV9 combines with J gene TRBJ1-4; TRBD1 is a possible D gene (5 bases). The CDR3 spans 14 residues. The V end lost 5 bases, the J end lost 2 bases, and 10 bases lay between the germline ends. Germline lookup yields CDR1 SGDLS and CDR2 YYNGEE. The CDR3 loop reads CASSLGGTNEKLFF. CDR3 nucleotide sequence: TGTGCCAGCAGTCTGGGGGGGACTAATGAAAAACTGTTTTTT.

This clone was found once. The chain employs TRBV7-2 and TRBJ2-5; TRBD2 is a possible D gene (5 bases). The ends were cut back, 5 bases at V and 4 bases at J, with 11 bases in the middle. Germline CDR1 SGHTA, CDR2 FQGNSA. The CDR3 has 13 residues. This CDR3 reads CASSSPGRETQYF. CDR3 bases: TGTGCCAGCAGCAGCCCTGGGAGAGAGACCCAGTACTTC. Variable domain in full (rest from reference TRBV7-2 and TRBJ2-5): GAGVSQSPSNKVTEKGKDVELRCDPISGHTALYWYRQSLGQGLEFLIYFQGNSAPDKSGLPSDRFSAERTGGSVSTLTIQRTQQEDSAVYLCASSSPGRETQYFGPGTRLLVL.

The rearrangement uses TRBV4-1 and TRBJ2-3, with TRBD2 matching 7 bases. CDR3 size: 18 residues. Germline V lookup: CDR1 MGHRA, CDR2 YSYEKL. The V segment lost 3 bases and the J segment 2 bases; nucleotides outside the gene matches: 14. The CDR3 nucleotides are TGCGCCAGCAGCCAGGAGCTGGGGAGGGGTGGGACCACAGATACGCAGTATTTT. Encoded protein: CASSQELGRGGTTDTQYF.

The chain links TRBV19 to TRBJ1-6; a weak D match, TRBD1 (6 bases). The V gene's germline CDR1 is LNHDA and CDR2 SQIVND (reference sequence). V was trimmed by 0 bases and J by 6 bases, leaving 12 bases between them. The CDR3 consists of 16 residues. CDR3 nucleotide sequence: TGTGCCAGTAGTATAGATCGATGGACAGTTAATTCACCCCTCCACTTT. Translation gives CASSIDRWTVNSPLHF.

The chain recombines TRBV27 with TRBJ2-1; 13 positions match TRBD2. Trimming took 0 bases from V and 8 from J; bases not matched to a gene: 4. Per the germline V gene, CDR1 is MNHEY and CDR2 is SMNVEV (reference sequence). There are 16 residues in the CDR3. Here the CDR3 reads CASSLSTSGGIDEQFF. DNA of the CDR3: TGTGCCAGCAGTTTATCGACTAGCGGGGGGATCGATGAGCAGTTCTTC.

V and J are TRBV4-2 and TRBJ2-5; weak D call: TRBD2 (5 bases). Germline V gene lookup returns CDR1 LGHNA and CDR2 YNFKEQ. The CDR3 contains 16 residues. The V gene lost 3 bases and the J gene lost 5 bases, with 19 bases spanning the gap. CDR3 sequence reads: CASSHRTARGEETQYF. The CDR3 DNA is TGTGCCAGCAGCCACCGGACTGCCCGAGGTGAGGAGACCCAGTACTTC.

This clone has just one count. The V gene is TRBV7-9, the J gene TRBJ1-4, with TRBD1 matching 8 bases. CDR1 SEHNR and CDR2 FQNEAQ come from the germline V gene (reference sequence). The ends lost 1 base at V and 6 bases at J; junction bases unmatched: 7. CDR3 size: 16 residues. The CDR3 spells CASSLGVAGGDEKLFF. In DNA form, the CDR3 reads TGTGCCAGCAGCTTAGGGGTGGCAGGGGGCGATGAAAAACTGTTTTTT. Filled out from reference TRBV7-9 and TRBJ1-4, the complete variable domain reads DTGVSQNPRHKITKRGQNVTFRCDPISEHNRLYWYRQTLGQGPEFLTYFQNEAQLEKSRLLSDRFSAERPKGSFSTLEIQRTEQGDSAMYLCASSLGVAGGDEKLFFGSGTQLSVL.

This rearrangement joins TRBV10-3 to TRBJ1-2; perhaps TRBD1 as D (6 bases). The V and J ends lost 2 bases and 2 bases respectively, with 12 bases between them. Germline V lookup: CDR1 ENHRY, CDR2 SYGVKD. The CDR3 covers 15 residues. CDR3 coding DNA: TGTGCCATCAGTGAGCGCGAGGGGGGGAACTATGGCTACACCTTC. Protein product: CAISEREGGNYGYTF.

J is TRBJ2-5 and V is TRBV7-9; D perhaps matches TRBD1 (5 bases). V was cut by 5 bases and J by 4 bases, with 11 bases left in between. Germline V gene data show CDR1 as SEHNR and CDR2 as FQNEAQ (reference sequence). The CDR3 spans 13 residues. CDR3 residues: CASSSRTRETQYF. The CDR3 nucleotides are TGTGCCAGCAGCAGCCGGACAAGAGAGACCCAGTACTTC. The full variable domain, with the rest looked up from reference TRBV7-9 and TRBJ2-5, is DTGVSQNPRHKITKRGQNVTFRCDPISEHNRLYWYRQTLGQGPEFLTYFQNEAQLEKSRLLSDRFSAERPKGSFSTLEIQRTEQGDSAMYLCASSSRTRETQYFGPGTRLLVL.

This clone has a handful of counts. The gene calls are TRBV10-1 and TRBJ1-2; 7 nucleotides align to TRBD1. Germline CDR1 is WNHNN and CDR2 is SYGVQD (reference sequence). V was clipped by 9 bases and J by 4 bases; unmatched bases: 5. The CDR3 has 12 amino acids. CDR3 protein: CARTGFSYGYTF. CDR3 DNA sequence: TGCGCCAGGACAGGGTTTAGCTATGGCTACACCTTC.

DNA for the CDR3: TGTGCCAGCACCGGGACAGCTAATTCCGGGGAGCTGTTTTTT. Amino acids: CASTGTANSGELFF. The gene calls are TRBV25-1 and TRBJ2-2, with 7 bases matching TRBD1. CDR3 length equals 14 residues. The germline V gene encodes CDR1 MGHDK and CDR2 SYGVNS. The J segment lost 6 bases and the V segment lost 7 bases, leaving 8 bases of the junction unmatched. Using reference TRBV25-1 and TRBJ2-2 for the parts outside the CDR3, the full variable domain is EADIYQTPRYLVIGTGKKITLECSQTMGHDKMYWYQQDPGMELHLIHYSYGVNSTEKGDLSSESTVSRIRTEHFPLTLESARPSHTSQYLCASTGTANSGELFFGEGSRLTVL.

The rearrangement uses TRBV13 and TRBJ2-4; 7 bases are shared with TRBD1. Trimming at V came to 3 bases and at J to 0 bases, leaving 5 bases not matched to a gene. The CDR3 has 16 residues. Germline assignment: CDR1 PRHDT and CDR2 FYEKMQ (reference sequence). The CDR3 here is CASSFGTDVAKNIQYF. The CDR3 DNA reads as TGTGCCAGCAGCTTCGGGACAGATGTAGCCAAAAACATTCAGTACTTC.

The chain couples TRBV7-6 to TRBJ2-2; the D is unclear. V was trimmed by 6 bases and J by 5 bases, leaving 4 bases between them. The germline V gene has CDR1 SGHVS and CDR2 FNYEAQ. The length of the CDR3 is 11 residues. DNA of the CDR3: TGTGCCAGCAGGAGTACCGGGGAGCTGTTTTTT. This translates into CASRSTGELFF. Full variable domain (remainder filled in from reference TRBV7-6 and TRBJ2-2): GAGVSQSPRYKVTKRGQDVALRCDPISGHVSLYWYRQALGQGPEFLTYFNYEAQQDKSGLPNDRFSAERPEGSISTLTIQRTEQRDSAMYRCASRSTGELFFGEGSRLTVL.

This clone was counted a single time. The rearrangement links TRBV6-5 to TRBJ1-1; D gene uncertain. Trimming removed 5 bases from V and 0 bases from J, with 10 bases in between. CDR1 and CDR2 (germline): MNHEY, SVGAGI. The CDR3 runs 14 residues. The CDR3 region has the DNA TGTGCCAGCAGTCCTGGTGCGGTGAACACTGAAGCTTTCTTT. Its protein is CASSPGAVNTEAFF.

The chain uses TRBV6-5 and TRBJ1-1, with no clear D. Trimming pared 2 bases from V and 5 bases from J, leaving 9 bases between. CDR1 and CDR2 from the germline V gene are MNHEY and SVGAGI. The CDR3 consists of 13 residues. In DNA form, the CDR3 reads TGTGCCAGCAGTTACAGTCTAGAGACTGAAGCTTTCTTT. Amino acids: CASSYSLETEAFF.